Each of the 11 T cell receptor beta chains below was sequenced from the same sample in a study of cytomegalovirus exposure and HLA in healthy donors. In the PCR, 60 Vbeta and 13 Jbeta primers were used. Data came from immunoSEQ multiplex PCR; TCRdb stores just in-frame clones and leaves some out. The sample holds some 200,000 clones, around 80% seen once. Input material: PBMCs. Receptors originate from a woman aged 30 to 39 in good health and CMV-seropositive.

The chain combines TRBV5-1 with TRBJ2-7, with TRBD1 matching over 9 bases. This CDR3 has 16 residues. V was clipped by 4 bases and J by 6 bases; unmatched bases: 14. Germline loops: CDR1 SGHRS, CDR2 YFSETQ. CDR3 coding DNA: TGCGCCAGCAGCCCCGGACAGGGGCGGCCCTGGCTCGAGCAGTACTTC. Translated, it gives CASSPGQGRPWLEQYF.

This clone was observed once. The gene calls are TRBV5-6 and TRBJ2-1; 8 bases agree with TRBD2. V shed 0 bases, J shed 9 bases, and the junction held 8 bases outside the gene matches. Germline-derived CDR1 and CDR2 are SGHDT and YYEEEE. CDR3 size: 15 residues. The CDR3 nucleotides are TGTGCCAGCAGCTTGGTACGGGGGGGCTTTGGTGAGCAGTTCTTC. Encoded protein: CASSLVRGGFGEQFF. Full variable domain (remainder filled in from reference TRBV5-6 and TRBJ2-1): DAGVTQSPTHLIKTRGQQVTLRCSPKSGHDTVSWYQQALGQGPQFIFQYYEEEERQRGNFPDRFSGHQFPNYSSELNVNALLLGDSALYLCASSLVRGGFGEQFFGPGTRLTVL.

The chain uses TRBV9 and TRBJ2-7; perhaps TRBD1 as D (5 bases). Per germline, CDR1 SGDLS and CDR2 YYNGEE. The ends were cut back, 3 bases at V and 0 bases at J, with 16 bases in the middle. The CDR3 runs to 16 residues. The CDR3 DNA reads TGTGCCAGCAGCGACTCCCTAGGGGTTCCCTCCTACGAGCAGTACTTC. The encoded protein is CASSDSLGVPSYEQYF.

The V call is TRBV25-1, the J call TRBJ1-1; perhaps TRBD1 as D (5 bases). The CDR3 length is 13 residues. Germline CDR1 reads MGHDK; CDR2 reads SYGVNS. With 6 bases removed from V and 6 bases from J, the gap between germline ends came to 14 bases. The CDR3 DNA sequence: TGTGCCAGCAGCCCCGGCGGGGGGGCTGAAGCTTTCTTT. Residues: CASSPGGGAEAFF.

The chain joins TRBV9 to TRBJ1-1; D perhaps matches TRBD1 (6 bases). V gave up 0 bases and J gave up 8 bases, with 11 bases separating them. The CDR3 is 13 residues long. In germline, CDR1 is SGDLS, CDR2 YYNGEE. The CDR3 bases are TGTGCCAGCAGCGTAGTGGCAGGGGCCGAAGCTTTCTTT. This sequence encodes CASSVVAGAEAFF.

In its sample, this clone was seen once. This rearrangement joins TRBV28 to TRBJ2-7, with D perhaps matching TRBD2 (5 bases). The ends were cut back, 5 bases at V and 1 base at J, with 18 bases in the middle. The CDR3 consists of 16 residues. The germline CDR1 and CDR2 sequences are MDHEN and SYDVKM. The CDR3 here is CASSDPGEHKSYEQYF. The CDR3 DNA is TGTGCCAGCAGTGACCCCGGGGAGCACAAGTCCTACGAGCAGTACTTC.

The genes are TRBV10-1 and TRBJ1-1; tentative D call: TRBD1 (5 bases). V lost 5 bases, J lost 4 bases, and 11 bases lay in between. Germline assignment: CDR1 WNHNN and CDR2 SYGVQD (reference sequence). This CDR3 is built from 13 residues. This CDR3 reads CASSSTDFTEAFF. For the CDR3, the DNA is TGCGCCAGCAGTTCGACAGACTTCACTGAAGCTTTCTTT.

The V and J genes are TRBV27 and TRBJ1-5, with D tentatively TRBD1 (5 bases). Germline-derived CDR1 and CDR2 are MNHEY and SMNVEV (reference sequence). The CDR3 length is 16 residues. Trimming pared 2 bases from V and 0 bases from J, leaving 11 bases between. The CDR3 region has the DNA TGTGCCAGCAGTTTAGGACCAGGGTTTAGCAATCAGCCCCAGCATTTT. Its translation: CASSLGPGFSNQPQHF.

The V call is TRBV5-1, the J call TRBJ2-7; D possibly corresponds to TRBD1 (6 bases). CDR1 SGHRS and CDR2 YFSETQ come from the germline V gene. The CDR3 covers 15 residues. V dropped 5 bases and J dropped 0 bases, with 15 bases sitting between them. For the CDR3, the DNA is TGCGCCAGCAGACAAGGACAGTTAAGCTCCTACGAGCAGTACTTC. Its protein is CASRQGQLSSYEQYF.

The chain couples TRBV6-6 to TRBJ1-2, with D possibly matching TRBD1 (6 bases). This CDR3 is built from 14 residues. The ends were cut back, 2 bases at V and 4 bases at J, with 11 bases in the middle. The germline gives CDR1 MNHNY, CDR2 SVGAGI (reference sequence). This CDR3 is CASSYRTVSYGYTF. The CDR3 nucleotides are TGTGCCAGCAGTTACCGGACAGTGAGCTATGGCTACACCTTC.

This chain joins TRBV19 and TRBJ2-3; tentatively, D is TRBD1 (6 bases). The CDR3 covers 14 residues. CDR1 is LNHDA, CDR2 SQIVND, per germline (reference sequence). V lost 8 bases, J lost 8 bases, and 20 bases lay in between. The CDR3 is CASDAGDPRGTQYF. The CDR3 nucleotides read TGTGCCAGTGACGCAGGGGACCCGAGGGGTACGCAGTATTTT.